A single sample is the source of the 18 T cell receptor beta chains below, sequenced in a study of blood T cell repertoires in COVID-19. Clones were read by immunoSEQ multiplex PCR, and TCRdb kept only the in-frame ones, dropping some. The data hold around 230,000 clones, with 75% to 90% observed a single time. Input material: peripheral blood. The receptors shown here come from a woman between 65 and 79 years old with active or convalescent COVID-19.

The CDR3, as DNA: TGCAGCGTTGGATACGAGAATGAGCAGTTCTTC. Translated, it gives CSVGYENEQFF. The rearrangement links TRBV29-1 to TRBJ2-1; D is unresolved. CDR3 length: 11 residues. V lost 4 bases to trimming and J lost 7 bases, with 8 bases between them. Germline V gives CDR1 SQVTM, CDR2 ANQGSEA.

DNA for the CDR3: TGCGCCAGCAGCGCGGGCTACCAGAACACTGAAGCTTTCTTT. This encodes CASSAGYQNTEAFF. This rearrangement joins TRBV5-1 to TRBJ1-1, with D uncertain. V lost 4 bases, J lost 1 base, and 11 bases lay in between. Germline V gene lookup returns CDR1 SGHRS and CDR2 YFSETQ. The CDR3 is 14 residues long.

The CDR3 nucleotides read TGTGCCGAATCGGAGAGGCGGGGAGAAAAACTGTTTTTT. Its protein product is CAESERRGEKLFF. The genes are TRBV28 and TRBJ1-4, with D uncertain. V was shortened by 11 bases and J by 8 bases, with 18 bases between the two germline ends. CDR1 and CDR2 from the germline V gene are MDHEN and SYDVKM. The CDR3 is 13 amino acids. Variable domain in full (rest from reference TRBV28 and TRBJ1-4): DVKVTQSSRYLVKRTGEKVFLECVQDMDHENMFWYRQDPGLGLRLIYFSYDVKMKEKGDIPEGYSVSREKKERFSLILESASTNQTSMYLCAESERRGEKLFFGSGTQLSVL.

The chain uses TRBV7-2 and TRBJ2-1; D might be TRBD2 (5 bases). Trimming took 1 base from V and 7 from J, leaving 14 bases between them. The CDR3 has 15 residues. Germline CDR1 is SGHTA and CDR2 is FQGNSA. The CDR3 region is CASSLGAGLGNEQFF. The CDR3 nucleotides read TGTGCCAGCAGCTTAGGGGCGGGCCTGGGAAATGAGCAGTTCTTC.

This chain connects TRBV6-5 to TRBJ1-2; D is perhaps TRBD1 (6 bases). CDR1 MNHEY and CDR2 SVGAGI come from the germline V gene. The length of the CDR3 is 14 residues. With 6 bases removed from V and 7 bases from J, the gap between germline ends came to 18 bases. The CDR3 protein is CASRMGGGALGYTF. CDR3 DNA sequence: TGTGCCAGCAGGATGGGCGGGGGGGCGCTTGGCTACACCTTC.

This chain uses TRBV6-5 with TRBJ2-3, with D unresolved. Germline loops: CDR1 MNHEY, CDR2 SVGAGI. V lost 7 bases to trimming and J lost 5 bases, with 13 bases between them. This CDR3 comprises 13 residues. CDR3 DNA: TGTGCCAGCACTAACCCTAGACTAGATACGCAGTATTTT. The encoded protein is CASTNPRLDTQYF.

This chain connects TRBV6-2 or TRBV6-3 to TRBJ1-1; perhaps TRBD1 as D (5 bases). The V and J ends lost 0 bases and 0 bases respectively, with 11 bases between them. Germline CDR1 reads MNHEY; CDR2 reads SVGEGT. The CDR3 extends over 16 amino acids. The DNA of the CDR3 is TGTGCCAGCAGTTACTCCCTGACAGCCTTGAACACTGAAGCTTTCTTT. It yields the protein CASSYSLTALNTEAFF.

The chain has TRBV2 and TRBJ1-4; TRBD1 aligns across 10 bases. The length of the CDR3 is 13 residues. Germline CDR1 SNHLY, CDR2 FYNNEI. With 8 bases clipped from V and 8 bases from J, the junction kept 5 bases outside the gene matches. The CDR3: CASGTGAGEKLFF. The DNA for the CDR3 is TGTGCCAGCGGGACAGGGGCTGGAGAAAAACTGTTTTTT.

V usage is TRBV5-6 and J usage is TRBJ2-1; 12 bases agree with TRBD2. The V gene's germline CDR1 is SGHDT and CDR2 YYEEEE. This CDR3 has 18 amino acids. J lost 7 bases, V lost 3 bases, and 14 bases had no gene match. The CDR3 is CASSSLLRSSGRGNEQFF. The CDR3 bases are TGTGCCAGCAGCTCACTCCTACGATCTAGCGGGAGGGGTAATGAGCAGTTCTTC.

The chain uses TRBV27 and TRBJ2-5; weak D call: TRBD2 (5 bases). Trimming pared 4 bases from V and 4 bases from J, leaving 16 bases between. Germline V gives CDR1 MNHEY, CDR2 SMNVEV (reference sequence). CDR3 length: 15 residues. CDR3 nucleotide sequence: TGTGCCAGCAGTTCCCAGACTCATCGGGGAGAGACCCAGTACTTC. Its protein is CASSSQTHRGETQYF.

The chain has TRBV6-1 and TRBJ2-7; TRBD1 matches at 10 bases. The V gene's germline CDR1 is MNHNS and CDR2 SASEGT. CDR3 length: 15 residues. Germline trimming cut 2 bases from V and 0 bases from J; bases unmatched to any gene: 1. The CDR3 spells CASSEWTGGSYEQYF. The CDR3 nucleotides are TGTGCCAGCAGTGAATGGACAGGGGGCTCCTACGAGCAGTACTTC.

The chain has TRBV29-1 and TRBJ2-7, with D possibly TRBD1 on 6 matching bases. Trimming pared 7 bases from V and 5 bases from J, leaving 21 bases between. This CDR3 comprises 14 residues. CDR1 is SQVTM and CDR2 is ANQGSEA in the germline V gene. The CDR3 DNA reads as TGCAGCGGGGGGAGAAGCAGGGGATTTGACGAGCAGTACTTC. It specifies CSGGRSRGFDEQYF.

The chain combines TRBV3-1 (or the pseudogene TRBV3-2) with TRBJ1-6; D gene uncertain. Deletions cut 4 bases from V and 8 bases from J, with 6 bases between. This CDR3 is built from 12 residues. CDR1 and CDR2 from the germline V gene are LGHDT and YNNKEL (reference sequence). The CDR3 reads CASSPGHSPLHF. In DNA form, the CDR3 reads TGTGCCAGCAGCCCTGGGCATTCACCCCTCCACTTT.

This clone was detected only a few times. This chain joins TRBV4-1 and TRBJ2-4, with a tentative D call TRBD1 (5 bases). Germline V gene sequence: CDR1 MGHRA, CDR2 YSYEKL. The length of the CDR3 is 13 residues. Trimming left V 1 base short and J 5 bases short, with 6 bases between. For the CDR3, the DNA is TGCGCCAGCAGCCAAGTGGGGCAAAACATTCAGTACTTC. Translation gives CASSQVGQNIQYF.

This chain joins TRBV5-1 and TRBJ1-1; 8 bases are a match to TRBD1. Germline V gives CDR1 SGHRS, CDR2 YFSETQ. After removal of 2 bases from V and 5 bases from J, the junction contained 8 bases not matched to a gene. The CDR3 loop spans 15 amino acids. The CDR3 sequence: CASSLQGGLGTEAFF. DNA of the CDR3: TGCGCCAGCAGCTTACAGGGGGGATTAGGGACTGAAGCTTTCTTT. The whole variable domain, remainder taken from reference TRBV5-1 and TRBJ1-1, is KAGVTQTPRYLIKTRGQQVTLSCSPISGHRSVSWYQQTPGQGLQFLFEYFSETQRNKGNFPGRFSGRQFSNSRSEMNVSTLELGDSALYLCASSLQGGLGTEAFFGQGTRLTVV.

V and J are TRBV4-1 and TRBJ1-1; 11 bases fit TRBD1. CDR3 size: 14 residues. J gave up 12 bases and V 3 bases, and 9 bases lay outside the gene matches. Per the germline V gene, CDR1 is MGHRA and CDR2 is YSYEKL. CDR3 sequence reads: CASSHPLRDRGTFF. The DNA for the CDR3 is TGCGCCAGCAGCCATCCCCTACGGGACAGGGGGACTTTCTTT.

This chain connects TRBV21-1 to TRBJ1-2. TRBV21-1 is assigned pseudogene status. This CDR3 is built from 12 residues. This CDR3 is CASSSGGTGYTF. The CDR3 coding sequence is TGTGCCAGCAGCAGCGGGGGGACAGGCTACACCTTC.

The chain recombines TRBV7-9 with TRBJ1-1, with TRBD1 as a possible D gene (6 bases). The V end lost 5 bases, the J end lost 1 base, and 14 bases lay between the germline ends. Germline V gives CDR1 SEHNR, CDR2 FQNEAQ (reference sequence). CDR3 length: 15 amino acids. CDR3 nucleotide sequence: TGTGCCAGCAGCGAACAGGGTACTGCGAACACTGAAGCTTTCTTT. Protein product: CASSEQGTANTEAFF.